This T cell receptor (beta chain) came from a study of PD-1 blockade in classical Hodgkin lymphoma. Study-wide points: Possibly reflecting disease activity or prior therapy, repertoire differences have causes that remain undefined. Relative to healthy donors, newly diagnosed patients reportedly had lower baseline TCR diversity, which was reported as lower still in relapsed/refractory patients.

About this clone itself: No antigen is known for it.

Sequencing was performed with immunoSEQ multiplex PCR; in TCRdb, only in-frame clones are kept and a portion is missing. The data contain some 70,000 clones, more than 85% of them singletons. CDR1 and CDR2 from the germline V gene are SSHAT and FNYEAQ (reference sequence). There are 15 residues in the CDR3. With 0 bases clipped from V and 7 bases from J, the junction kept 5 bases outside the gene matches. Time point defined: newly diagnosed, previously untreated cHL patient sample. The source material was peripheral blood mononuclear cells (PBMCs). The origin of this receptor is a human donor with classical Hodgkin lymphoma. J is TRBJ2-1 and V is TRBV7-7, with 8 bases lining up with TRBD2. The CDR3 reads CASSLAAGVFNEQFF. The CDR3, as DNA: TGTGCCAGCAGCTTAGCAGCGGGAGTATTTAATGAGCAGTTCTTC.